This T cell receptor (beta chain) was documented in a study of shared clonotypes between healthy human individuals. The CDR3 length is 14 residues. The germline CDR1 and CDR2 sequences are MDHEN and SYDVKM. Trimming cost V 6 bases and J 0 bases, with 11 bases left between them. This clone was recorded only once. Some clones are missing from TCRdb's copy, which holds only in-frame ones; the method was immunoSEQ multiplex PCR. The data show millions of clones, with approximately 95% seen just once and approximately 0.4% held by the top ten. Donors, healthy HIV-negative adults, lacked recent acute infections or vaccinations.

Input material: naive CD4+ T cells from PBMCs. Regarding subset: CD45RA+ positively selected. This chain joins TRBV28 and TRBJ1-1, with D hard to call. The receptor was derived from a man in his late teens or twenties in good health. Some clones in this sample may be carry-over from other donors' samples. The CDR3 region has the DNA TGTGCCAGCAGAACTCAAACAGTGAACACTGAAGCTTTCTTT. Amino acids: CASRTQTVNTEAFF.